The next 32 T cell receptor beta chains were all read from a single sample in a study of blood T cells in healthy people across ages. Combining a sample-barcoded 5' primer with a J-beta primer mix, a second PCR ran for about 6 to 11 cycles. TCRdb re-called the 5' RACE reads through MiXCR, storing one row per CDR3 protein. Here the sample spans around 2 million distinct CDR3 sequences, about two fifths being singletons. Specimen: blood. Receptors were obtained from a human donor in good health.

V is TRBV4-1 and J is TRBJ2-5; 8 bases fit TRBD2. Germline lookup yields CDR1 MGHRA and CDR2 YSYEKL. With V trimmed by 4 bases and J by 8 bases, 12 bases remained unmatched. This CDR3 spans 15 amino acids. The DNA of the CDR3 is TGCGCCAGCAGCCCGCGGGGGGTCCCGTCACGAACCCAGTACTTC. This sequence encodes CASSPRGVPSRTQYF.

The chain employs TRBV4-3 and TRBJ2-3, with D tentatively TRBD1 or TRBD2 (5 bases each). Trimming shortened V by 4 bases and J by 2 bases, and 25 bases separated the two germline ends. The CDR3 extends over 19 amino acids. CDR1 is LGHNA and CDR2 is YSLEER in the germline V gene. As DNA, the CDR3 is TGCGCCAGCAGCCCTACCGGGACGTCGGGCTTTCCCCCCACAGATACGCAGTATTTT. It codes for CASSPTGTSGFPPTDTQYF.

A single count supports this clonotype. This chain links TRBV19 with TRBJ2-3, with 11 bases matching TRBD2. CDR1 is LNHDA, CDR2 SQIVND, per germline (reference sequence). The CDR3 extends over 17 amino acids. After removal of 4 bases from V and 2 bases from J, the junction contained 8 bases not matched to a gene. CDR3 coding DNA: TGTGCCAGTAGTAAAAATAGCGGGGGGGGTTACACAGATACGCAGTATTTT. Translating it yields CASSKNSGGGYTDTQYF. The variable domain in full, with the rest retrieved from reference TRBV19 and TRBJ2-3, is DGGITQSPKYLFRKEGQNVTLSCEQNLNHDAMYWYRQDPGQGLRLIYYSQIVNDFQKGDIAEGYSVSREKKESFPLTVTSAQKNPTAFYLCASSKNSGGGYTDTQYFGPGTRLTVL.

This clonotype turned up a few times. The chain recombines TRBV7-3 with TRBJ2-5; 7 nucleotides align to TRBD2. Germline loops: CDR1 SGHTA, CDR2 FQGTGA. There are 13 residues in the CDR3. V dropped 4 bases and J dropped 5; count of bases not matched to a gene: 4. In DNA, the CDR3 is TGTGCCAGCAGCTGCCGGGACTATGAGACCCAGTACTTC. Residues: CASSCRDYETQYF.

The table lists this clonotype with a few counts. This sequence joins TRBV12-3 or TRBV12-4 and TRBJ2-4; 7 bases fit TRBD1. The J segment lost 13 bases and the V segment lost 5 bases, leaving 8 bases of the junction unmatched. The CDR3 consists of 12 residues. The CDR3 region is CASSGDSRVQYF. The CDR3 coding sequence is TGTGCCAGCAGTGGGGACAGCCGAGTGCAGTACTTC.

The V call is TRBV15, the J call TRBJ1-2; tentatively, D is TRBD1 (5 bases). The length of the CDR3 is 12 residues. Trimming stripped 5 bases from V and 13 bases from J, with 17 bases between. Germline V lookup: CDR1 LNHNV, CDR2 YYDKDF (reference sequence). This CDR3 reads CATSPAGGACTF. The CDR3 DNA is TGTGCCACCAGCCCCGCGGGCGGGGCCTGCACCTTC.

This clonotype was found once. The chain has TRBV29-1 and TRBJ2-2, with D possibly matching TRBD2 (6 bases). The CDR3 is made up of 12 amino acids. The germline V gene has CDR1 SQVTM and CDR2 ANQGSEA. V lost 4 bases, J lost 5 bases, and 8 bases lay in between. The CDR3 sequence: CSVVSGTGELFF. As DNA, the CDR3 is TGCAGCGTTGTAAGCGGGACCGGGGAGCTGTTTTTT.

This clonotype has only a few counts. V gene TRBV6-2 or TRBV6-3 combines with J gene TRBJ1-5; maybe TRBD1 (5 bases). The CDR3 covers 14 residues. The V gene's germline CDR1 is MNHEY and CDR2 SVGEGT. The germline V and J ends were trimmed by 2 bases and 0 bases, with 5 bases remaining between them. As DNA, the CDR3 is TGTGCCAGCAGTTACAGGGGTAGCAATCAGCCCCAGCATTTT. This codes for CASSYRGSNQPQHF.

This clonotype has only a few counts. This rearrangement joins TRBV7-2 to TRBJ1-1; D might be TRBD1 (6 bases). Germline V gene sequence: CDR1 SGHTA, CDR2 FQGNSA. The CDR3 runs 15 residues. Between the trimmed V and J ends, which lost 5 bases and 0 bases, there was a span of 13 bases. CDR3 residues: CASSPWGQMNTEAFF. The CDR3 DNA reads TGTGCCAGCAGCCCATGGGGACAAATGAACACTGAAGCTTTCTTT. Supplemented by reference TRBV7-2 and TRBJ1-1, the full variable domain reads GAGVSQSPSNKVTEKGKDVELRCDPISGHTALYWYRQSLGQGLEFLIYFQGNSAPDKSGLPSDRFSAERTGGSVSTLTIQRTQQEDSAVYLCASSPWGQMNTEAFFGQGTRLTVV.

J is TRBJ2-5 and V is TRBV7-3; 8 nucleotides align to TRBD2. Germline CDR1 is SGHTA and CDR2 is FQGTGA. Unmatched junction bases numbered 6, after V lost 5 bases and J lost 10 bases. The CDR3 is 12 amino acids. The CDR3 coding sequence is TGTGCCAGCAGCCCAACGGGGGGGAGCCAGTACTTC. Encoded protein: CASSPTGGSQYF.

J is TRBJ2-3 and V is TRBV11-2, with 7 bases aligning to TRBD2. This CDR3 spans 16 amino acids. With 5 bases clipped from V and 6 bases from J, the junction kept 14 bases outside the gene matches. The germline V gene has CDR1 SGHAT and CDR2 FQNNGV. The CDR3 loop reads CASSLRGSGVGDTQYF. CDR3 bases: TGTGCCAGCAGCCTCCGGGGGAGCGGGGTAGGGGATACGCAGTATTTT.

The chain has TRBV7-2 and TRBJ2-5; the match to TRBD2 covers 8 bases. V lost 3 bases to trimming and J lost 6 bases; unmatched junction nucleotides: 15. From germline, CDR1 is SGHTA and CDR2 FQGNSA. The CDR3 is made up of 17 amino acids. In DNA, the CDR3 is TGTGCCAGCAGCTTTGCCGGGTCCTCCCAGCGGGGGCAGACCCAGTACTTC. Translating gives CASSFAGSSQRGQTQYF.

This clonotype was counted a few times. J is TRBJ1-2 and V is TRBV12-3 or TRBV12-4, with D perhaps TRBD1 (6 bases). V lost 6 bases to trimming and J lost 7 bases, with 12 bases between them. This CDR3 contains 12 residues. CDR3 region: CASSPGGFGYTF. In nucleotides, the CDR3 is TGTGCCAGCAGCCCTGGGGGCTTTGGCTACACCTTC.

The rearrangement joins TRBV12-3 or TRBV12-4 to TRBJ2-3; D is perhaps TRBD2 (6 bases). The CDR3 runs to 17 residues. Trimming took off 5 bases at V and 1 base at J, with 19 bases between the two ends. The CDR3, as DNA: TGTGCCAGCAGTCCTTACGGTCGGTCGGGGGGCACAGATACGCAGTATTTT. This sequence encodes CASSPYGRSGGTDTQYF.

In its sample, this clonotype was seen a few times. The chain carries TRBV6-5 and TRBJ2-7; 7 positions agree with TRBD1. The length of the CDR3 is 15 residues. CDR1 and CDR2 (germline): MNHEY, SVGAGI. Germline trimming cut 6 bases from V and 2 bases from J; bases unmatched to any gene: 10. The CDR3 bases are TGTGCCAGCAGCCGTTTCGGGGACAGTGCCTACGAGCAGTACTTC. Translation: CASSRFGDSAYEQYF.

The rearrangement links TRBV4-3 to TRBJ2-1, with 9 bases fitting TRBD2. J gave up 6 bases and V 1 base, and 7 bases lay outside the gene matches. Germline CDR1 LGHNA, CDR2 YSLEER. The CDR3 is 16 residues long. The CDR3 reads CASSQVIAGACNEQFF. The CDR3 DNA reads TGCGCCAGCAGCCAAGTTATAGCGGGGGCCTGCAATGAGCAGTTCTTC.

V and J are TRBV5-6 and TRBJ2-2; D is ambiguous. Germline CDR1 is SGHDT and CDR2 is YYEEEE. The CDR3 is made up of 13 amino acids. Trimming took off 3 bases at V and 6 bases at J, with 9 bases between the two ends. CDR3: CASSSTPPGELFF. CDR3 in DNA: TGTGCCAGCAGCTCAACGCCCCCCGGGGAGCTGTTTTTT.

The chain employs TRBV20-1 and TRBJ2-3; D is perhaps TRBD1 (5 bases). Trimming took off 6 bases at V and 0 bases at J, with 19 bases between the two ends. The CDR3 extends over 16 amino acids. CDR1 DFQATT and CDR2 SNEGSKA come from the germline V gene (reference sequence). The DNA of the CDR3 is TGCAGTGCCGAAAATCGACAGCAGACTAGCACAGATACGCAGTATTTT. Protein: CSAENRQQTSTDTQYF.

This clonotype was counted only a few times. The chain carries TRBV20-1 and TRBJ1-1; the D gene is possibly TRBD1 (6 bases). The CDR3 is 16 residues long. With 3 bases removed from V and 3 bases from J, the gap between germline ends came to 20 bases. Germline CDR1 DFQATT, CDR2 SNEGSKA (reference sequence). The CDR3 bases are TGCAGTGCTAGTAGGGGGGCGCAGTTTTTGGACACTGAAGCTTTCTTT. It yields the protein CSASRGAQFLDTEAFF.

This clonotype was seen ten or more times. The rearrangement links TRBV4-1 to TRBJ2-1; D assignment may be TRBD1 or TRBD2 (5 bases each). Between the trimmed V and J ends, which lost 2 bases and 5 bases, there was a span of 7 bases. The CDR3 consists of 13 residues. From germline, CDR1 is MGHRA and CDR2 YSYEKL. The CDR3 region has the DNA TGCGCCAGCAGCCAATGGGGGAACAATGAGCAGTTCTTC. Translation: CASSQWGNNEQFF.

The chain combines TRBV28 with TRBJ2-7, with 7 bases matching TRBD1. CDR1 MDHEN and CDR2 SYDVKM come from the germline V gene. The V and J ends lost 1 base and 4 bases, in that order; junction bases with no gene match: 7. The CDR3 loop spans 15 amino acids. CDR3 nucleotides: TGTGCCAGCAGTTTATTGACAGGGTTGGGGTACGAGCAGTACTTC. It is translated as CASSLLTGLGYEQYF.

This clonotype was seen just once. V and J are TRBV6-1 and TRBJ2-5, with 7 positions matching TRBD1. Trimming cost V 6 bases and J 1 base; bases outside gene matches: 8. Germline-derived CDR1 and CDR2 are MNHNS and SASEGT. CDR3 size: 15 residues. This CDR3 is CASRRDSNVQETQYF. Written as DNA, the CDR3 is TGTGCCAGCAGGAGGGACAGTAATGTCCAAGAGACCCAGTACTTC.

This chain connects TRBV20-1 to TRBJ2-5; the D gene is possibly TRBD2 (6 bases). This CDR3 contains 13 residues. CDR1 DFQATT and CDR2 SNEGSKA come from the germline V gene (reference sequence). Trimming cost V 6 bases and J 5 bases, with 16 bases left between them. CDR3 amino acids: CSAARDWKETQYF. CDR3 in DNA: TGCAGTGCGGCTAGGGACTGGAAGGAGACCCAGTACTTC.

The table lists this clonotype with a few counts. The rearrangement uses TRBV7-2 and TRBJ1-1; the D is unclear. V dropped 7 bases and J dropped 2 bases, with 14 bases sitting between them. Germline V gene lookup returns CDR1 SGHTA and CDR2 FQGNSA. This CDR3 is 14 amino acids long. In DNA, the CDR3 is TGTGCCAGCAAGCCAACAAACGTTAACACTGAAGCTTTCTTT. This encodes CASKPTNVNTEAFF.

V and J are TRBV12-3 or TRBV12-4 and TRBJ1-2; D not certain. This CDR3 contains 13 residues. Trimming cost V 3 bases and J 6 bases, with 11 bases left between them. In nucleotides, the CDR3 is TGTGCCAGCAGTTTCGCGGGGAGGGATGGCTACACCTTC. This sequence encodes CASSFAGRDGYTF.

The V gene is TRBV7-9, the J gene TRBJ1-1, with 8 positions matching TRBD1. The germline gives CDR1 SEHNR, CDR2 FQNEAQ (reference sequence). The CDR3 is made up of 15 amino acids. J gave up 7 bases and V 5 bases, and 12 bases lay outside the gene matches. The CDR3 nucleotides read TGTGCCAGCAGCCCGAGAAACAGGGGGAACCTTGAAGCTTTCTTT. Its translation: CASSPRNRGNLEAFF.

The chain couples TRBV7-9 to TRBJ1-6; D is possibly TRBD1 (6 bases). V lost 5 bases and J lost 9, with 14 bases in between. Germline V CDR1 and CDR2: SEHNR, FQNEAQ (reference sequence). The CDR3 totals 14 residues. This CDR3 reads CASSLDSSSSPLHF. DNA of the CDR3: TGTGCCAGCAGCCTGGACAGTAGTAGTTCACCCCTCCACTTT. The entire variable domain, with the rest obtained from reference TRBV7-9 and TRBJ1-6, is as follows: DTGVSQNPRHKITKRGQNVTFRCDPISEHNRLYWYRQTLGQGPEFLTYFQNEAQLEKSRLLSDRFSAERPKGSFSTLEIQRTEQGDSAMYLCASSLDSSSSPLHFGNGTRLTVT.

The chain links TRBV5-1 to TRBJ1-1, with D perhaps matching TRBD1 (6 bases). The CDR3 spans 14 residues. V was shortened by 4 bases and J by 5 bases, with 15 bases between the two germline ends. Germline V gene lookup returns CDR1 SGHRS and CDR2 YFSETQ. CDR3 nucleotide sequence: TGCGCCAGCAGCGAGCAGGGGTACCGAACTGAAGCTTTCTTT. Protein: CASSEQGYRTEAFF.

This chain uses TRBV5-1 with TRBJ2-1; D possibly corresponds to TRBD1 (5 bases). V shed 4 bases and J shed 2 bases, with 7 bases lying between them. Germline loops: CDR1 SGHRS, CDR2 YFSETQ. This CDR3 is 13 amino acids long. The CDR3 is CASSGATYNEQFF. The DNA of the CDR3 is TGCGCCAGCAGCGGGGCTACCTACAATGAGCAGTTCTTC. Using reference TRBV5-1 and TRBJ2-1 for the parts outside the CDR3, the full variable domain is KAGVTQTPRYLIKTRGQQVTLSCSPISGHRSVSWYQQTPGQGLQFLFEYFSETQRNKGNFPGRFSGRQFSNSRSEMNVSTLELGDSALYLCASSGATYNEQFFGPGTRLTVL.

The CDR3 here is CSATPARDRRSPLHF. The CDR3 coding sequence is TGCAGTGCTACGCCAGCCCGGGACAGGCGTTCACCCCTCCACTTT. The J gene is TRBJ1-6, the V gene TRBV20-1; 8 bases fit TRBD1. Germline V CDR1 and CDR2: DFQATT, SNEGSKA (reference sequence). With V trimmed by 4 bases and J by 9 bases, 11 bases remained unmatched. This CDR3 has 15 amino acids.

This clonotype was seen just once. This chain connects TRBV3-1 to TRBJ2-5; D remains unclear. This CDR3 contains 14 residues. Trimming removed 1 base from V and 3 bases from J, with 9 bases in between. CDR1 and CDR2 (germline): LGHDT, YNNKEL (reference sequence). The CDR3 sequence is CASSQASGKETQYF. DNA of the CDR3: TGTGCCAGCAGCCAAGCGTCCGGAAAAGAGACCCAGTACTTC.

V is TRBV11-2 and J is TRBJ1-2, with a weak D call TRBD1 (6 bases). Germline CDR1 reads SGHAT; CDR2 reads FQNNGV. The CDR3 totals 16 residues. V gave up 0 bases and J gave up 7 bases, with 18 bases separating them. The CDR3 protein is CASSLDIDRPWGGYTF. The CDR3 DNA is TGTGCCAGCAGCTTAGACATAGACAGGCCATGGGGTGGCTACACCTTC. The full variable domain, with the rest looked up from reference TRBV11-2 and TRBJ1-2, is EAGVAQSPRYKIIEKRQSVAFWCNPISGHATLYWYQQILGQGPKLLIQFQNNGVVDDSQLPKDRFSAERLKGVDSTLKIQPAKLEDSAVYLCASSLDIDRPWGGYTFGSGTRLTVV.